This entry lists 2 T cell receptor beta chains sequenced from one sample in a study of cytomegalovirus exposure and HLA in healthy donors. 60 Vbeta and 13 Jbeta primers were used in PCR. Sequenced by immunoSEQ multiplex PCR; TCRdb stores in-frame clones only, minus some. The sample has about 180,000 clones, just under 80% seen once; the top ten hold 1%. The sequenced material came from PBMCs. These receptors came from a woman aged 45-65 years in good health and CMV-seropositive.

V and J are TRBV4-2 and TRBJ1-4, with D uncertain. Germline CDR1 is LGHNA and CDR2 is YNFKEQ. V lost 0 bases and J lost 0, with 8 bases in between. There are 16 residues in the CDR3. This chain's CDR3 is CASSQDRGATNEKLFF. The CDR3 coding sequence is TGTGCCAGCAGCCAAGACCGGGGAGCAACTAATGAAAAACTGTTTTTT.

This clone has a handful of counts. The identical CDR3 is also encoded by other nucleotide sequences in the sample. This chain links TRBV7-2 with TRBJ2-2, with D perhaps TRBD2 (5 bases). Germline lookup yields CDR1 SGHTA and CDR2 FQGNSA. CDR3 size: 15 residues. Trimming took 6 bases from V and 2 from J, leaving 13 bases between them. The CDR3: CASRPTGGNTGELFF. In nucleotides, the CDR3 is TGTGCCAGCAGGCCGACCGGAGGAAACACCGGGGAGCTGTTTTTT.